This T cell receptor beta chain comes out of a study of glioma-infiltrating T cells. Findings and limits, study-wide: Tissue-blood divergence was below expectation in non-neoplastic patients, above in gliomas.

Many counts were recorded for this clonotype. What it recognizes is unknown. The ends were cut back, 9 bases at V and 3 bases at J, with 24 bases in the middle. The V gene's germline CDR1 is MNHNS and CDR2 SASEGT. The CDR3 is 16 residues long. TCR alpha and beta CDR3 regions were amplified from RNA using iRepertoire nested multiplex PCR. Using its own MiXCR run on the multiplex PCR reads, TCRdb lists one record per CDR3 protein. The data hold 100,000 to 150,000 distinct CDR3 sequences, with around 23% observed a single time. This rearrangement joins TRBV6-1 to TRBJ2-7, with TRBD1 as a possible D gene (6 bases). The TCR sequence derives from a human donor with low-grade glioma or glioblastoma, undergoing nonglioma brain surgery, or in good health (not recorded which). The source material was glioma tissue, nonneoplastic brain tissue, or PBMCs (not recorded which). CDR3 sequence reads: CASSMGVMGHNYEQYF. The DNA for the CDR3 is TGTGCCAGTAGTATGGGGGTAATGGGACATAACTACGAGCAGTACTTC.